One sample yielded the 6 T cell receptor beta chains listed below, sequenced in a study of blood T cell repertoires in COVID-19. Method: immunoSEQ multiplex PCR; TCRdb's copy keeps in-frame clones and lacks some. The table lists 59,000 or so clones, around 82% of them singletons, with 7.2% in the top ten. The source material was peripheral blood. The receptors shown here come from a man aged 55-75 years with acute or convalescent COVID-19.

This rearrangement joins TRBV3-1 (or the pseudogene TRBV3-2) to TRBJ2-7; D is possibly TRBD2 (5 bases). Trimming left V 4 bases short and J 5 bases short, with 18 bases between. The CDR3 spans 15 residues. Per the germline V gene, CDR1 is LGHDT and CDR2 is YNNKEL (reference sequence). This CDR3 reads CASSPLTSTIHEQYF. The CDR3 DNA reads as TGTGCCAGCAGCCCGTTAACTAGTACGATCCACGAGCAGTACTTC.

This rearrangement joins TRBV30 to TRBJ1-6; the match to TRBD1 covers 11 bases. The CDR3 contains 15 residues. Germline V gene lookup returns CDR1 GTSNPN and CDR2 SVGIG (reference sequence). V lost 2 bases, J lost 14 bases, and 11 bases stayed unmatched. DNA for the CDR3: TGTGCCTGGAGTTACCGGGACAGGGGGGTTGGGACCCTCCACTTT. Its translation: CAWSYRDRGVGTLHF.

The J gene is TRBJ2-5, the V gene TRBV5-1; weak D call: TRBD2 (6 bases). The germline CDR1 and CDR2 sequences are SGHRS and YFSETQ. Trimming took off 2 bases at V and 0 bases at J, with 8 bases between the two ends. The CDR3 contains 14 residues. The CDR3 spells CASSLRGYQETQYF. CDR3 nucleotides: TGCGCCAGCAGCTTACGGGGGTACCAAGAGACCCAGTACTTC. Variable domain in full (rest from reference TRBV5-1 and TRBJ2-5): KAGVTQTPRYLIKTRGQQVTLSCSPISGHRSVSWYQQTPGQGLQFLFEYFSETQRNKGNFPGRFSGRQFSNSRSEMNVSTLELGDSALYLCASSLRGYQETQYFGPGTRLLVL.

The chain has TRBV5-1 and TRBJ1-1, with 9 bases matching TRBD1. In germline, CDR1 is SGHRS, CDR2 YFSETQ. V was pared by 3 bases and J by 11 bases, with 11 bases of the junction left unmatched. CDR3 length: 14 amino acids. Here the CDR3 DNA reads TGCGCCAGCAGCTATGACCCCGGGACAGGGAACGCTTTCTTT. Protein: CASSYDPGTGNAFF.

The chain is built from TRBV29-1 and TRBJ2-3, with D unresolved. Germline lookup yields CDR1 SQVTM and CDR2 ANQGSEA. Trimming cost V 4 bases and J 6 bases, with 8 bases left between them. The CDR3 runs 11 residues. CDR3 in amino acids: CSVGPSDTQYF. CDR3 sequence (DNA): TGCAGCGTTGGTCCCTCGGATACGCAGTATTTT.

CDR3 residues: CASSALRDGEQYF. The CDR3 DNA is TGTGCCAGCAGCGCCCTCAGGGATGGCGAGCAGTACTTC. J is TRBJ2-7 and V is TRBV7-8; possible D gene TRBD1, 5 bases. Trimming left V 5 bases short and J 6 bases short, with 14 bases between. CDR1 is SGHVS, CDR2 FQNEAQ, per germline. CDR3 length: 13 amino acids.